This TCR beta chain comes out of a study of T cell changes during pregnancy in multiple sclerosis. CDR1 WSHSY and CDR2 SAAADI come from the germline V gene. The ends were cut back, 10 bases at V and 4 bases at J, with 16 bases in the middle. CDR3 length: 13 residues. Clones were sequenced by immunoSEQ multiplex PCR, and TCRdb holds only the in-frame ones, with some missing. The data show fewer than 150,000 clones, less than 97% seen once. The material was peripheral blood, obtained after pregnancy. The TCR comes from a female donor with multiple sclerosis, enrolled in a pregnancy study. The chain is built from TRBV10-2 and TRBJ2-5, with D possibly matching TRBD2 (5 bases). The CDR3: CATRGSGGETQYF. CDR3 sequence (DNA): TGCGCCACCCGAGGGTCGGGTGGAGAGACCCAGTACTTC.